The 31 T cell receptor beta chains below come from one sample, sequenced in a study of blood T cell repertoires in COVID-19. The repertoire was sequenced with immunoSEQ multiplex PCR; TCRdb's copy has only in-frame clones and lacks some. The table records around 80,000 clones, 82% of them present only once. The sample comprised peripheral blood. Receptors were obtained from a man between 60 and 75 years old with acute or convalescent COVID-19.

The genes are TRBV6-6 and TRBJ1-5; 8 nucleotides agree with TRBD1. The trim removed 6 bases at V and 5 bases at J, leaving 9 bases unmatched. Germline loops: CDR1 MNHNY, CDR2 SVGAGI (reference sequence). The CDR3 runs to 15 residues. The CDR3 sequence: CASRRTGGRDQPQHF. CDR3 bases: TGTGCCAGCAGACGTACAGGGGGAAGGGATCAGCCCCAGCATTTT.

This chain uses TRBV2 with TRBJ1-1, with D maybe TRBD1 (5 bases). Between the trimmed V and J ends, which lost 5 bases and 5 bases, there was a span of 9 bases. The CDR3 spans 12 residues. Germline CDR1 SNHLY, CDR2 FYNNEI. Written as DNA, the CDR3 is TGTGCCAGCAGTCGACAGAGAACTGAAGCTTTCTTT. Translating it yields CASSRQRTEAFF. The variable domain in full, with the rest retrieved from reference TRBV2 and TRBJ1-1, is EPEVTQTPSHQVTQMGQEVILRCVPISNHLYFYWYRQILGQKVEFLVSFYNNEISEKSEIFDDQFSVERPDGSNFTLKIRSTKLEDSAMYFCASSRQRTEAFFGQGTRLTVV.

This clone was counted between two and nine times. The chain is built from TRBV6-5 and TRBJ2-5; the D gene is possibly TRBD2 (5 bases). Germline values: CDR1 MNHEY, CDR2 SVGAGI. Trimming removed 10 bases from V and 5 bases from J, with 14 bases in between. The CDR3 is made up of 12 amino acids. In DNA form, the CDR3 reads TGTGCCACCTCAAAGACGGGGGAGACCCAGTACTTC. It is translated as CATSKTGETQYF.

V gene TRBV2 combines with J gene TRBJ2-5, with 12 bases matching TRBD2. This CDR3 spans 15 amino acids. The junction had 4 bases not matched to a gene; V was cut back by 5 bases and J by 3 bases. Germline V gives CDR1 SNHLY, CDR2 FYNNEI. CDR3: CASSRLAGVEETQYF. CDR3 in DNA: TGTGCCAGCAGTCGACTAGCGGGAGTGGAAGAGACCCAGTACTTC. Based on the CDR3 plus reference TRBV2 and TRBJ2-5, the full variable domain is EPEVTQTPSHQVTQMGQEVILRCVPISNHLYFYWYRQILGQKVEFLVSFYNNEISEKSEIFDDQFSVERPDGSNFTLKIRSTKLEDSAMYFCASSRLAGVEETQYFGPGTRLLVL.

This clone showed up just a few times. The V gene is TRBV5-1, the J gene TRBJ2-5; the D is unclear. Per germline, CDR1 SGHRS and CDR2 YFSETQ. Deletions cut 4 bases from V and 5 bases from J, with 18 bases between. CDR3 length: 15 amino acids. The CDR3, as DNA: TGCGCCAGCAGCGTCTCTAGTAGATCCCGGGAGACCCAGTACTTC. This encodes CASSVSSRSRETQYF.

The chain carries TRBV7-9 and TRBJ1-5; TRBD1 matches at 7 bases. Germline CDR1 is SEHNR and CDR2 is FQNEAQ (reference sequence). This CDR3 has 14 amino acids. Losses at the gene ends were 5 bases for V and 5 bases for J; bases not matched to a gene: 6. CDR3 in DNA: TGTGCCAGCAGCCGACAGGGCCTTGATCAGCCCCAGCATTTT. Amino acid sequence: CASSRQGLDQPQHF.

V is TRBV28 and J is TRBJ2-5, with 8 bases fitting TRBD2. The germline V gene encodes CDR1 MDHEN and CDR2 SYDVKM. V lost 6 bases, J lost 5 bases, and 17 bases stayed unmatched. This CDR3 is built from 17 residues. CDR3 nucleotide sequence: TGTGCCAGCAGGTCGGACCGGGAGGGTAAAGTTTGGGAGACCCAGTACTTC. This encodes CASRSDREGKVWETQYF.

This clone was observed a few times. The CDR3 is CASSVAVGTDTQYF. In DNA, the CDR3 is TGTGCCAGCAGCGTAGCAGTGGGCACAGATACGCAGTATTTT. This chain connects TRBV9 to TRBJ2-3; D unresolved. V was cut by 0 bases and J by 1 base, with 6 bases left in between. Germline lookup yields CDR1 SGDLS and CDR2 YYNGEE. The CDR3 loop spans 14 amino acids.

The chain couples TRBV6-6 to TRBJ2-3; 7 bases align to TRBD2. The CDR3 consists of 15 residues. The germline V gene encodes CDR1 MNHNY and CDR2 SVGAGI (reference sequence). The V gene end was trimmed by 0 bases and the J gene end by 2 bases; junction bases not matched to a gene: 2. The CDR3 sequence: CASSYSAGDTDTQYF. CDR3 bases: TGTGCCAGCAGTTACTCTGCGGGGGACACAGATACGCAGTATTTT.

The chain couples TRBV29-1 to TRBJ1-1, with D unresolved. CDR1 is SQVTM and CDR2 is ANQGSEA in the germline V gene. CDR3 size: 13 residues. Trimming stripped 6 bases from V and 0 bases from J, with 11 bases between. Here the CDR3 DNA reads TGCAGCGTACATGGGCAGCTGAACACTGAAGCTTTCTTT. This sequence encodes CSVHGQLNTEAFF. Looking up the rest from reference TRBV29-1 and TRBJ1-1 gives the full variable domain: SAVISQKPSRDICQRGTSLTIQCQVDSQVTMMFWYRQQPGQSLTLIATANQGSEATYESGFVIDKFPISRPNLTFSTLTVSNMSPEDSSIYLCSVHGQLNTEAFFGQGTRLTVV.

The chain joins TRBV7-9 to TRBJ1-3; perhaps TRBD1 as D (5 bases). V lost 5 bases and J lost 4, with 15 bases in between. Germline CDR1 reads SEHNR; CDR2 reads FQNEAQ (reference sequence). The CDR3 loop spans 15 amino acids. CDR3 in amino acids: CASSPSGDWGNTIYF. The CDR3 DNA sequence: TGTGCCAGCAGCCCCAGCGGGGACTGGGGAAACACCATATATTTT.

The chain is built from TRBV12-5 and TRBJ1-1; 9 bases are shared with TRBD1. Germline trimming cut 2 bases from V and 4 bases from J; bases unmatched to any gene: 8. Germline V gene sequence: CDR1 LGHNT, CDR2 FRNRAP. The CDR3 extends over 16 amino acids. The CDR3 protein is CASGLSPRDRVTEAFF. The CDR3 bases are TGTGCTAGTGGTTTGAGCCCTCGGGACAGGGTCACTGAAGCTTTCTTT.

V gene TRBV5-1 combines with J gene TRBJ2-2; no definite D call. Germline CDR1 is SGHRS and CDR2 is YFSETQ. V gave up 1 base and J gave up 1 base, with 8 bases separating them. This CDR3 is built from 15 residues. CDR3 amino acids: CASSLLSVNTGELFF. For the CDR3, the DNA is TGCGCCAGCAGCTTGTTGTCAGTGAACACCGGGGAGCTGTTTTTT. The variable domain in full, completed from reference TRBV5-1 and TRBJ2-2, reads KAGVTQTPRYLIKTRGQQVTLSCSPISGHRSVSWYQQTPGQGLQFLFEYFSETQRNKGNFPGRFSGRQFSNSRSEMNVSTLELGDSALYLCASSLLSVNTGELFFGEGSRLTVL.

This chain uses TRBV28 with TRBJ2-3; D uncertain. This CDR3 comprises 16 residues. Trimming removed 5 bases from V and 2 bases from J, with 17 bases in between. Per germline, CDR1 MDHEN and CDR2 SYDVKM. The CDR3 sequence: CASSPAVATLTDTQYF. CDR3 coding DNA: TGTGCCAGCAGTCCGGCGGTAGCTACCCTCACAGATACGCAGTATTTT.

The V gene is TRBV5-1, the J gene TRBJ1-1; D call uncertain. V was clipped by 4 bases and J by 0 bases, with 7 bases between them. CDR3 length: 13 residues. Germline CDR1 reads SGHRS; CDR2 reads YFSETQ. The CDR3 is CASSGGMNTEAFF. In DNA form, the CDR3 reads TGCGCCAGCAGCGGAGGGATGAACACTGAAGCTTTCTTT.

This rearrangement joins TRBV27 to TRBJ1-5; 9 bases map to TRBD1. The V segment lost 6 bases and the J segment 5 bases; nucleotides outside the gene matches: 8. The CDR3 is 15 amino acids. Germline CDR1 is MNHEY and CDR2 is SMNVEV (reference sequence). CDR3 sequence reads: CASSRAGTGYQPQHF. In DNA form, the CDR3 reads TGTGCCAGCAGCCGGGCCGGGACAGGGTATCAGCCCCAGCATTTT.

This chain joins TRBV7-2 and TRBJ2-7; 7 bases agree with TRBD1. The germline V gene has CDR1 SGHTA and CDR2 FQGNSA. The CDR3 contains 13 residues. V shed 4 bases and J 6 bases; nucleotides not matched to a gene: 6. The CDR3 spells CASSSQGVSEQYF. The CDR3 DNA follows: TGTGCCAGCAGCTCCCAGGGGGTGAGCGAGCAGTACTTC.

V gene TRBV5-1 combines with J gene TRBJ2-1; 10 nucleotides align to TRBD2. CDR1 is SGHRS and CDR2 is YFSETQ in the germline V gene. The V segment lost 4 bases and the J segment 2 bases; nucleotides outside the gene matches: 3. The CDR3 spans 15 residues. The CDR3 spells CASSVGLAAYNEQFF. CDR3 coding DNA: TGCGCCAGCAGCGTAGGACTAGCGGCCTACAATGAGCAGTTCTTC.

The chain combines TRBV7-6 with TRBJ2-2; a weak D match, TRBD2 (5 bases). The length of the CDR3 is 15 residues. Trimming shortened V by 5 bases and J by 5 bases, and 15 bases separated the two germline ends. The germline V gene has CDR1 SGHVS and CDR2 FNYEAQ. The CDR3 bases are TGTGCCAGCAGCACTAGGAGCCCCGAAACCGGGGAGCTGTTTTTT. This gives the protein CASSTRSPETGELFF.

This rearrangement joins TRBV6-5 to TRBJ1-1; D might be TRBD1 (6 bases). CDR1 MNHEY and CDR2 SVGAGI come from the germline V gene. This CDR3 has 15 amino acids. The germline V and J ends were trimmed by 5 bases and 4 bases, with 17 bases remaining between them. CDR3 amino acids: CASSLPVGAGTEAFF. The CDR3 nucleotides read TGTGCCAGCAGTCTACCGGTGGGGGCCGGCACTGAAGCTTTCTTT.

The chain employs TRBV6-5 and TRBJ2-1; D might be TRBD1 (5 bases). The germline V gene encodes CDR1 MNHEY and CDR2 SVGAGI. V lost 4 bases, J lost 6 bases, and 19 bases lay in between. This CDR3 is built from 16 residues. CDR3 region: CASSFQGSLGSNEQFF. CDR3 in DNA: TGTGCCAGCAGTTTTCAGGGTAGTCTAGGGTCCAATGAGCAGTTCTTC.

This chain links TRBV7-9 with TRBJ2-7; the D is unclear. CDR3 size: 11 residues. The germline gives CDR1 SEHNR, CDR2 FQNEAQ (reference sequence). V shed 2 bases and J shed 4 bases, with 3 bases lying between them. The CDR3 protein is CASSLLYEQYF. As DNA, the CDR3 is TGTGCCAGCAGCTTATTATACGAGCAGTACTTC.

This clone was seen more than once but under ten times. V gene TRBV6-2 or TRBV6-3 combines with J gene TRBJ2-5, with 10 bases fitting TRBD1. The CDR3 is 15 residues long. CDR1 and CDR2 from the germline V gene are MNHEY and SVGEGT. J gave up 4 bases and V 2 bases, and 4 bases lay outside the gene matches. CDR3: CASSYVTGGPETQYF. The DNA for the CDR3 is TGTGCCAGCAGTTACGTGACAGGGGGCCCAGAGACCCAGTACTTC.

V usage is TRBV7-2 and J usage is TRBJ1-1; 8 bases line up with TRBD1. From germline, CDR1 is SGHTA and CDR2 FQGNSA. The trim removed 5 bases at V and 1 base at J, leaving 0 bases unmatched. The CDR3 loop spans 13 amino acids. CDR3 in amino acids: CASSQGANTEAFF. Here the CDR3 DNA reads TGTGCCAGCAGCCAGGGGGCGAACACTGAAGCTTTCTTT.

The chain has TRBV4-2 and TRBJ2-3; D possibly corresponds to TRBD2 (5 bases). CDR3 length: 17 amino acids. Looked up from germline, CDR1 is LGHNA and CDR2 is YNFKEQ. The V and J ends lost 0 bases and 2 bases respectively, with 15 bases between them. This CDR3 is CASSQDLASKVTDTQYF. The CDR3 region has the DNA TGTGCCAGCAGCCAAGATCTTGCTAGCAAGGTCACAGATACGCAGTATTTT.

The V call is TRBV6-5, the J call TRBJ1-1, with D maybe TRBD1 (5 bases). The germline V gene encodes CDR1 MNHEY and CDR2 SVGAGI. With 10 bases removed from V and 5 bases from J, the gap between germline ends came to 17 bases. The CDR3 runs to 13 residues. The CDR3 nucleotides read TGTGCCACCCAATCCAGGGATAAGACTGAAGCTTTCTTT. Protein: CATQSRDKTEAFF.

This sequence joins TRBV15 and TRBJ2-7, with D possibly being TRBD1 (5 bases). The CDR3 runs 15 residues. CDR1 and CDR2 from the germline V gene are LNHNV and YYDKDF (reference sequence). Deletions cut 0 bases from V and 0 bases from J, with 9 bases between. The CDR3 nucleotides are TGTGCCACCAGCAGAGACCTGACAGTCTCCTACGAGCAGTACTTC. Its translation is CATSRDLTVSYEQYF. Supplemented by reference TRBV15 and TRBJ2-7, the full variable domain reads DAMVIQNPRYQVTQFGKPVTLSCSQTLNHNVMYWYQQKSSQAPKLLFHYYDKDFNNEADTPDNFQSRRPNTSFCFLDIRSPGLGDTAMYLCATSRDLTVSYEQYFGPGTRLTVT.

This clone was seen only once. The J gene is TRBJ2-2, the V gene TRBV19; D unresolved. V lost 6 bases to trimming and J lost 1 base, with 15 bases between them. The CDR3 is 16 amino acids. Germline V gives CDR1 LNHDA, CDR2 SQIVND (reference sequence). This CDR3 reads CASRNSETRNTGELFF. CDR3 DNA: TGTGCCAGTAGGAATTCCGAGACAAGGAACACCGGGGAGCTGTTTTTT.

The V and J genes are TRBV4-2 and TRBJ1-1; a possible D gene is TRBD1 (5 bases). The CDR3 spans 18 residues. Trimming removed 3 bases from V and 1 base from J, with 21 bases in between. The V gene's germline CDR1 is LGHNA and CDR2 YNFKEQ. CDR3 sequence reads: CASSHGSLFGGGNTEAFF. CDR3 DNA sequence: TGTGCCAGCAGCCACGGGAGTCTTTTCGGCGGGGGGAACACTGAAGCTTTCTTT.

The chain is built from TRBV6-5 and TRBJ2-5; TRBD2 agrees at 8 bases. This CDR3 has 15 residues. Trimming at V came to 10 bases and at J to 7 bases, leaving 17 bases not matched to a gene. Germline CDR1 is MNHEY and CDR2 is SVGAGI. This CDR3 is CATARNGGASGTQYF. The CDR3 DNA reads as TGTGCCACCGCGAGAAACGGGGGGGCCTCGGGGACCCAGTACTTC.

CDR3 loop: CASSLAGTSSAEQFF. CDR3 coding DNA: TGCGCCAGCAGCTTGGCGGGGACTAGTTCCGCTGAGCAGTTCTTC. This chain connects TRBV5-1 to TRBJ2-1; TRBD2 aligns across 8 bases. From germline, CDR1 is SGHRS and CDR2 YFSETQ. The CDR3 length is 15 residues. The trim removed 0 bases at V and 9 bases at J, leaving 8 bases unmatched.